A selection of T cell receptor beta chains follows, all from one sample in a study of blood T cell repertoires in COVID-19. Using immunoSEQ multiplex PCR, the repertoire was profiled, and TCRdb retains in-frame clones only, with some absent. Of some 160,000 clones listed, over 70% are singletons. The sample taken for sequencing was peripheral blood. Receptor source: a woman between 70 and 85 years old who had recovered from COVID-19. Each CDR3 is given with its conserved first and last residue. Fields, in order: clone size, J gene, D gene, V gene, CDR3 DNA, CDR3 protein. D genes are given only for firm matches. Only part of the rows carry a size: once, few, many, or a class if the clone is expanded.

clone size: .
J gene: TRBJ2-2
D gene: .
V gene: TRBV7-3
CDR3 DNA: TGTGCCAGCAGCCTCACAGTCGGTACCGGGGAGCTGTTTTTT
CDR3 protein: CASSLTVGTGELFF

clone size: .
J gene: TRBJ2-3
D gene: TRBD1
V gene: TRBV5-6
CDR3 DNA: TGTGCCAGCAGCTTGGCCTTCAGGGACAGGGGCACAGATACGCAGTATTTT
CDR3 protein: CASSLAFRDRGTDTQYF

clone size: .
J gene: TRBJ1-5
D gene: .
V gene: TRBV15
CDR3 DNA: TGTGCCACCAGCAGAGATGGGGGGGCAGTCAATCAGCCCCAGCATTTT
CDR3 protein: CATSRDGGAVNQPQHF

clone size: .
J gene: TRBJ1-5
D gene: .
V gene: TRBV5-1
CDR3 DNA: TGCGCCAGCAGCTTGGGCCCAGATCAGCCCCAGCATTTT
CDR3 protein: CASSLGPDQPQHF

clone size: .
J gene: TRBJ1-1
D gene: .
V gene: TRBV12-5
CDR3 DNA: TGTGCTAGTGCCCCAGGGCACCCTAACACTGAAGCTTTCTTT
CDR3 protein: CASAPGHPNTEAFF

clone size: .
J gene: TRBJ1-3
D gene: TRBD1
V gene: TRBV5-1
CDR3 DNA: TGCGCCAGCAGCTTTTCGGGAGACAGGGCTGGAAACACCATATATTTT
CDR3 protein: CASSFSGDRAGNTIYF

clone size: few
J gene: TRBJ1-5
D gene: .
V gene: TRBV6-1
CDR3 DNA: TGTGCCAGCAGTGAAGGGTCGGTCCGCGGGCCCCAGCATTTT
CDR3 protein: CASSEGSVRGPQHF

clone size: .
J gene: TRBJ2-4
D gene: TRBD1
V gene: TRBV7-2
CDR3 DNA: TGTGCCAGCAGCCCGTCTTGGGGACAGGGGGGCAACATTCAGTACTTC
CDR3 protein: CASSPSWGQGGNIQYF

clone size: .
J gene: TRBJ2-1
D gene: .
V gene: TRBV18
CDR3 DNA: TGTGCCAGCTCACCAGGGACTCCCGGGACCCATGAGCAGTTCTTC
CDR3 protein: CASSPGTPGTHEQFF

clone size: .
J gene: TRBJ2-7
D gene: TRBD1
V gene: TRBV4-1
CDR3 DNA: TGCGCCAGCAGCCCAGATCCGAACAGGGGCTCCTACGAGCAGTACTTC
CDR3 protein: CASSPDPNRGSYEQYF

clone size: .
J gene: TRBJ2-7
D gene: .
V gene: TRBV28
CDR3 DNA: TGTGCCAGCAGTTTGGTTTCACTAGTCGACACCTACGAGCAGTACTTC
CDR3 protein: CASSLVSLVDTYEQYF

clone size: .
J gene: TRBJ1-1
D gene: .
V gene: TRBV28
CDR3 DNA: TGTGCCAGCAGTTTGAGGGCACTGAACACTGAAGCTTTCTTT
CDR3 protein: CASSLRALNTEAFF

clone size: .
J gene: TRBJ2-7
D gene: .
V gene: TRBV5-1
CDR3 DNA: TGCGCCAGCAAGGGGGACGGTTACGAGCAGTACTTC
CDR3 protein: CASKGDGYEQYF

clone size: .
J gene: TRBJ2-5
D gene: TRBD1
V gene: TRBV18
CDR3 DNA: TGTGCCAGCTCGGGGACAGGGGAAATGGAGACCCAGTACTTC
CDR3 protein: CASSGTGEMETQYF

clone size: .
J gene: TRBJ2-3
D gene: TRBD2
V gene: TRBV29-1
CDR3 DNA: TGCAGCGTGGGGGACCCTAGCGGGAGGGTGCATACGCAGTATTTT
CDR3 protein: CSVGDPSGRVHTQYF

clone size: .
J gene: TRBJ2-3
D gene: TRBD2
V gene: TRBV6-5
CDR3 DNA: TGTGCCAGCAGTTACTCGACTAGCGGAGCCACAGATACGCAGTATTTT
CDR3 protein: CASSYSTSGATDTQYF

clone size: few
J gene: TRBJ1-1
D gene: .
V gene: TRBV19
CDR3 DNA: TGTGCCAGTAGGAACAGGGCTGGGTGGACTGAAGCTTTCTTT
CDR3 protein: CASRNRAGWTEAFF

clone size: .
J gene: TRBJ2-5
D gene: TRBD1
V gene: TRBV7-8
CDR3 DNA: TGTGCCAGCAGCCCCCCCGGGACAGGGAACCAAGAGACCCAGTACTTC
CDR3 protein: CASSPPGTGNQETQYF

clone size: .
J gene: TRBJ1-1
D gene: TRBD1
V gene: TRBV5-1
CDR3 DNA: TGCGCCAGCAGCGCGACAGGGGAGCAAACGAACACTGAAGCTTTCTTT
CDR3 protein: CASSATGEQTNTEAFF

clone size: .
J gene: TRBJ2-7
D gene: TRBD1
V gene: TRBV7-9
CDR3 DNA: TGTGCCACGGGGACAGGGGCCTCCTACGAGCAGTACTTC
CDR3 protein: CATGTGASYEQYF

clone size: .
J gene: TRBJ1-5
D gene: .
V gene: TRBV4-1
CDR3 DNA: TGCGCCAGCAGCCGACAGTACAATCAGCCCCAGCATTTT
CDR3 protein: CASSRQYNQPQHF

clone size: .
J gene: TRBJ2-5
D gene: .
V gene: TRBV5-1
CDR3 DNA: TGCGCCAGCAGGGATCCGGAGGGCGGAGAGACCCAGTACTTC
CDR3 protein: CASRDPEGGETQYF

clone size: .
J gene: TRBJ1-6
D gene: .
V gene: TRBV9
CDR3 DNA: TGTGCCAGCACCGCCGGGACCTATAATTCACCCCTCCACTTT
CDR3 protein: CASTAGTYNSPLHF

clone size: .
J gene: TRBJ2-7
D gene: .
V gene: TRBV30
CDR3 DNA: TGTGCCTGGAGTGAGGGGTTTGTTTACGAGCAGTACTTC
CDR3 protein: CAWSEGFVYEQYF

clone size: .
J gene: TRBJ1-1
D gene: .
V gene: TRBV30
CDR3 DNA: TGTGCCTGGAGTGTACCTTGGCCCTCATTAGCTTTCTTT
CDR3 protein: CAWSVPWPSLAFF

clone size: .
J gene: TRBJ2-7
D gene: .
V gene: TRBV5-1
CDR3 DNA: TGCGCCAGCAGCTTAGGCAGGGCGGCCGAGCAGTACTTC
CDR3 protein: CASSLGRAAEQYF

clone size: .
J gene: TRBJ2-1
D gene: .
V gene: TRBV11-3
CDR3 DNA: TGTGCCAGCAGCAGACAGGCCGGACCTTACAATGAGCAGTTCTTC
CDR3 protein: CASSRQAGPYNEQFF

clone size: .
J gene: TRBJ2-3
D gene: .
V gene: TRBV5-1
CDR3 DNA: TGCGCCAGCGGGAGACTTCTCCCCGACACAGATACGCAGTATTTT
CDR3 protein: CASGRLLPDTDTQYF

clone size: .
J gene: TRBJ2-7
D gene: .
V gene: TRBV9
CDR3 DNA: TGTGCCAGCAGCACACAGAGCAAGGGGGAAAGCTACGAGCAGTACTTC
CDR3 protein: CASSTQSKGESYEQYF

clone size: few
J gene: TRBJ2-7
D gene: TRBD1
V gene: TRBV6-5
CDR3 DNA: TGTGCCAGCATGAAAGGACAGGGATCCCGCGAGCAGTACTTC
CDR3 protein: CASMKGQGSREQYF

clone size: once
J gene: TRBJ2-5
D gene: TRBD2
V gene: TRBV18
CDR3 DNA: TGTGCCAGCTCACCAATAGCGGGGGGTACGGAGACCCAGTACTTC
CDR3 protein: CASSPIAGGTETQYF

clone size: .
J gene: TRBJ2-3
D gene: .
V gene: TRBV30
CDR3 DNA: TGTGCCTGGAGTCACACCAGAGGCGATACGCAGTATTTT
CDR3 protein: CAWSHTRGDTQYF

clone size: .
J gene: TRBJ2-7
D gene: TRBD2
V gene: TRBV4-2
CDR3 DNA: TGTGCCAGCAGCCAGGGGGTCGGGGGGACCTACGAGCAGTACTTC
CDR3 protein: CASSQGVGGTYEQYF

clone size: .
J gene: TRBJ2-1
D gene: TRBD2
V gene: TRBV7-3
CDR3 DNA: TGTGCCAGCAGCACTAGCGGGGGGCCCTACAATGAGCAGTTCTTC
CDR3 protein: CASSTSGGPYNEQFF

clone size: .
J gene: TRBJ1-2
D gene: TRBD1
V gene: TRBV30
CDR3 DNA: TGTGCCTGGATCCCGGGACAGCCTAACTATGGCTACACCTTC
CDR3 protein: CAWIPGQPNYGYTF

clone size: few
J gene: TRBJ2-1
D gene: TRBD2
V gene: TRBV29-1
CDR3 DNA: TGCAGCGCCGGGGGACTAGCGGGAGGTGAGCAGTTCTTC
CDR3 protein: CSAGGLAGGEQFF

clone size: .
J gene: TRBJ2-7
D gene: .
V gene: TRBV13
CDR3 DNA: TGTGCCAGCAGCTTAAGGAGCGAGCAGTACTTC
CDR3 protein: CASSLRSEQYF